This record concerns one T cell receptor beta chain sequence. The antigen is unknown. Combined were second doses at about 4 or about 12 weeks. Some clones are missing from TCRdb's copy, which holds only in-frame ones; the method was immunoSEQ multiplex PCR. The table has approximately 110,000 clones, about 85% seen once. The data were obtained in a study of T cell responses to AZD1222 COVID-19 vaccine. From germline, CDR1 is LNHNV and CDR2 YYDKDF (reference sequence). Trimming at V came to 0 bases and at J to 2 bases, leaving 6 bases not matched to a gene. The CDR3 spans 16 residues. Study-wide results and caveats: Donors were chiefly white British, with a greater number of females, and clonal diversity was perhaps underestimated. An increase in Spike-specific TCR breadth and depth was observed after two AZD1222 doses.

The sample was peripheral blood, taken 28 days after the second AZD1222 dose. The chain employs TRBV15 and TRBJ2-7; 8 bases map to TRBD2. This sequence originates from an adult who received the AZD1222 COVID-19 vaccine. The CDR3 DNA reads as TGTGCCACCAGCAGAGATCTGGCGGGGGGCGCCTACGAGCAGTACTTC. This translates into CATSRDLAGGAYEQYF.